This TCR beta chain was sequenced during a study of T cells after yellow fever vaccination. Study conclusions and caveats: Contamination of FACS-sorted repertoires by abundant clonotypes from the bulk population could occur. Reappearing after the booster were most of the clones from primary vaccination (96% CD4, 70% to 90% CD8). Just a small share of clonotypes turned up in the CD4 compartment as well as the CD8 compartment.

V was pared by 0 bases and J by 5 bases, with 11 bases between. Per germline, CDR1 SGHRS and CDR2 YFSETQ. This CDR3 has 15 residues. This clonotype was found a few times. Antigen: not known. 5'RACE template switching added a universal primer site and UMIs to TCR cDNA. Using its own MiXCR run on the 5' RACE reads, TCRdb lists one record per CDR3 protein. The sample includes under 400,000 distinct CDR3 sequences, around 12% of them seen just once. This chain links TRBV5-1 with TRBJ1-4, with D tentatively TRBD1 (5 bases). The sequence was obtained from a man aged 18 to 29 who received the YFV17D yellow fever vaccine. The source was CD4+ T cells sorted from PBMCs, collected 15 days after the yellow fever booster vaccination. CDR3 loop: CASSLAEAGNEKLFF. The CDR3, as DNA: TGCGCCAGCAGCTTGGCCGAGGCAGGGAATGAAAAACTGTTTTTT.